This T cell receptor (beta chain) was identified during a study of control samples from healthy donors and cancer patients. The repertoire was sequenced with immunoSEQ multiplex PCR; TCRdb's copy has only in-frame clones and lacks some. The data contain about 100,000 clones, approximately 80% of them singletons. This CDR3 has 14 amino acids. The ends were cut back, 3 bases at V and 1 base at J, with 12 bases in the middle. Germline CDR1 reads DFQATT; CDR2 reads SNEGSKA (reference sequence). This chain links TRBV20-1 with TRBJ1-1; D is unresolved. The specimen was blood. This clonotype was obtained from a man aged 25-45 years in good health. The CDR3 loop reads CSASRPPGNTEAFF. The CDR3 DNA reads TGCAGTGCTAGTCGGCCGCCCGGGAACACTGAAGCTTTCTTT.